This entry concerns a single T cell receptor (beta chain). Its antigen is still unknown. These data belong to a study of a mutant IDH1 vaccine in newly diagnosed glioma. The CDR3 is 13 residues long. CDR1 is MGHRA and CDR2 is YSYEKL in the germline V gene. Trimming removed 3 bases from V and 11 bases from J, with 16 bases in between. Time point specified: week 35, safety follow-up. Doses comprised 300 ug of mutant IDH1 20-mer peptide each, plus topical imiquimod. Profiled with immunoSEQ multiplex PCR; TCRdb holds only in-frame clones, not every one. Found here are more than 45,000 clones, 85% to 90% of them singletons; the top ten hold around 5.7%.

The chain uses TRBV4-1 and TRBJ1-1; D is unresolved. Here the sequenced sample was PBMCs, taken from a glioma patient whose treatment included an IDH1 peptide vaccine. This TCR came from a woman aged 40 to 55 with glioma. Here the CDR3 DNA reads TGCGCCAGCAGCCATCTTCCAGCCCCCGGGGCTTTCTTT. Translating it yields CASSHLPAPGAFF.